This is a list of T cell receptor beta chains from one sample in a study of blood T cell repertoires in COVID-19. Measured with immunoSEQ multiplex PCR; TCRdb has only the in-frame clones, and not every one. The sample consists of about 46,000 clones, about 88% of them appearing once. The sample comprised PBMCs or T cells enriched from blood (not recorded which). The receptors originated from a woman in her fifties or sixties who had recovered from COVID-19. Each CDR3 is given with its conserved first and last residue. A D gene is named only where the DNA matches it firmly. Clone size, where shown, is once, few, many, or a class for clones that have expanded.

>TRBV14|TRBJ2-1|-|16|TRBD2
TGTGCCAGCAGCCCCCCACGTGGGACTAGCGTCTATGAGCAGTTCTTC
CASSPPRGTSVYEQFF
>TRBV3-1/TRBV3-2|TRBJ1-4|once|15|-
TGTGCCAGCAGCCCGGGGGAGGGGCTTGGGGAAAAACTGTTTTTT
CASSPGEGLGEKLFF
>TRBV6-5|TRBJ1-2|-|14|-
TGTGCCAGCAGACCTACGGGAGGGGCGGGTGGCTACACCTTC
CASRPTGGAGGYTF
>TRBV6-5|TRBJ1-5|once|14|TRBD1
TGTGCCAGCACCTGGACAGGGGGCAATCAGCCCCAGCATTTT
CASTWTGGNQPQHF
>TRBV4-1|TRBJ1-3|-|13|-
TGCGCCAGCAGCCAGTCGGGATTAAACACCATATATTTT
CASSQSGLNTIYF
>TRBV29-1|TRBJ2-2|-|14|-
TGCAGCGTTGAAAGGCAGACCGGAGGAGGGGAGCTGTTTTTT
CSVERQTGGGELFF
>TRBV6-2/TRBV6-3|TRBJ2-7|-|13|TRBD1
TGTGCCAGCAGCTCCGACAGGGCCTACGAGCAGTACTTC
CASSSDRAYEQYF
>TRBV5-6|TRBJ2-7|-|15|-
TGTGCCAGCAGTCCGCTGCGGGCAGGGGTTCTCGAGCAGTACTTC
CASSPLRAGVLEQYF
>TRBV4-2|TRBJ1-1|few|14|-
TGTGCCAGCAGCCAAGATCTTGAAACAGGGGAAGCTTTCTTT
CASSQDLETGEAFF
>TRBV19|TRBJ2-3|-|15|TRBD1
TGTGCCAGTAGTATCGGACAGGGAGGTCCAGATACGCAGTATTTT
CASSIGQGGPDTQYF
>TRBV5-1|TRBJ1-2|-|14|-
TGCGCCAGCAGCGAGCGGACGGCCAACTATGGCTACACCTTC
CASSERTANYGYTF
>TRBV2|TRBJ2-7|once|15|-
TGTGCCAGCAGTGACCCGGGTAGGGGGAAGCACGAGCAGTACTTC
CASSDPGRGKHEQYF
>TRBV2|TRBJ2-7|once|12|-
TGTGCCAGCAGCAGGGTCCCGTACGAGCAGTACTTC
CASSRVPYEQYF
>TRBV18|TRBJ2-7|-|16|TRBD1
TGTGCCAGCTCACCCCGGATTGAGGGACAGGCCTACGAGCAGTACTTC
CASSPRIEGQAYEQYF
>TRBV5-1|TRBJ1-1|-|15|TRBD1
TGCGCCAGCAGCTTCACAGGGGGCTCATACACTGAAGCTTTCTTT
CASSFTGGSYTEAFF
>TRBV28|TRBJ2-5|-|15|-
TGTGCCGCAAAAGGGGCAGCGAAAGGGCAAGAGACCCAGTACTTC
CAAKGAAKGQETQYF
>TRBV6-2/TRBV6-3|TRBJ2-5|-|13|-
TGTGCCAGCAGTTACTCTGAGAAAGAGACCCAGTACTTC
CASSYSEKETQYF
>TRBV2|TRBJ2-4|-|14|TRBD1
TGTGCCAGCCCAACAGGGGCGCGACCGCACATTCAGTACTTC
CASPTGARPHIQYF
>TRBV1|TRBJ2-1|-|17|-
TGCACCAGCAGCCACAATCGTCGGAGGGGCTCCTACAATGAGCAGTTCTTC
CTSSHNRRRGSYNEQFF
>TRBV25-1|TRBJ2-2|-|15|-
TGTGCCAGCAGTGAGACCTCCGGCGGGACCGGGGAGCTGTTTTTT
CASSETSGGTGELFF
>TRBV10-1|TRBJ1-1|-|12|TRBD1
TGCGCCAGCAGTCCCGACAGGGGGGAAGCTTTCTTT
CASSPDRGEAFF
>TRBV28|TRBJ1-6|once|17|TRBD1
TGTGCCAGCAGTGGTCCGGGACAGGGCAGGTTCGGTTCACCCCTCCACTTT
CASSGPGQGRFGSPLHF
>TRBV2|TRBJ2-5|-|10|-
TGTGCCTCAGGGTGGCAGACCCAGTACTTC
CASGWQTQYF
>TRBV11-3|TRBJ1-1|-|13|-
TGTGCCAGCAGCTCCCAGGAGGACACTGAAGCTTTCTTT
CASSSQEDTEAFF
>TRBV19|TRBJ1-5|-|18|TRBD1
TGTGCCAGTAGTATGGACAAGATACAGGGGAGTCTCAATCAGCCCCAGCATTTT
CASSMDKIQGSLNQPQHF
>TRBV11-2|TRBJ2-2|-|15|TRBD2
TGTGCCAGCAGCTCGGGACTAGCGGGCACCGGGGAGCTGTTTTTT
CASSSGLAGTGELFF
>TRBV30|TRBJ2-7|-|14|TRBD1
TGTGCCTGGAGCAGACAGGGGCTACGATACGAGCAGTACTTC
CAWSRQGLRYEQYF
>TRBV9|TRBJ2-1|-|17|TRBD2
TGTGCCAGCAGCGTAGATCCTAGCGGGAGGCTTTCTAATGAGCAGTTCTTC
CASSVDPSGRLSNEQFF
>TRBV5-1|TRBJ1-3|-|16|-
TGCGCCAGCAGCTTGGGGGCATTTGGCCCTGGAAACACCATATATTTT
CASSLGAFGPGNTIYF
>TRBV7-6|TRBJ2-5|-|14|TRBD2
TGTGCCAGCAGCACCCTAGCGGGACAAGAGACCCAGTACTTC
CASSTLAGQETQYF
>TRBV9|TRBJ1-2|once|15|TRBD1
TGTGCCAGCAGCGTTTCGGGACAGGATCCCTATGGCTACACCTTC
CASSVSGQDPYGYTF
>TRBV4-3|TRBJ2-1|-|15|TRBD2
TGCGCCAGCAGCCAAGAAGAAGGTAGCGGGAGTGAGCAGTTCTTC
CASSQEEGSGSEQFF
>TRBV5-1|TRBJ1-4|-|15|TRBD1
TGCGCCAGCAGCCCGACAGGGTCAACTAATGAAAAACTGTTTTTT
CASSPTGSTNEKLFF
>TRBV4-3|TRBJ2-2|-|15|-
TGCGCCAGCAGCGGGGGGACAGATAACACCGGGGAGCTGTTTTTT
CASSGGTDNTGELFF